This TCR beta chain comes out of a study of regulatory T cells in long-lasting Graves disease. Study outcomes and limitations: TCR diversity was lower in persistent Graves' patients (versus newly diagnosed ones).

Time point noted: persistent/refractory GD, antithyroid drugs over 5 years with positive TRAb. Preparation of the TCR library used RNA extracted from PBMCs. Construction of TCR beta libraries relied on iRepertoire HTBI primers and on Arm-PCR targeting CDR3 regions. Authors' processing steps: Samples jointly harbored 60 or so TRBV and approximately 15 TRBJ segments. TCRdb fed the multiplex PCR reads into MiXCR, producing one record per CDR3 protein. The V and J calls and clone size are TCRdb's, not the authors'. The sample carries roughly 700,000 distinct CDR3 sequences, 25% to 35% recorded once. This clonotype was recorded only once. Its specificity is not known. The source is a female donor with Graves disease. This specimen was peripheral blood mononuclear cells (PBMCs), taken when the disease was refractory, from a patient treated with antithyroid drugs.

The CDR3: CASSGPGLAGGMYEQYF. The CDR3 DNA sequence: TGTGCCAGCAGCGGACCAGGACTAGCGGGAGGGATGTACGAGCAGTACTTC. The chain couples TRBV7-9 to TRBJ2-7; 15 bases are shared with TRBD2. The V and J ends lost 5 bases and 4 bases, in that order; junction bases with no gene match: 9. Germline values: CDR1 SEHNR, CDR2 FQNEAQ (reference sequence). This CDR3 has 17 amino acids.